The 10 T cell receptor beta chains presented below share a single source sample, sequenced in a study of blood T cell repertoires in COVID-19. The data were produced by immunoSEQ multiplex PCR, yet TCRdb's version contains in-frame clones alone and is incomplete. The repertoire includes about 180,000 clones, 82% of them detected once, and roughly 8.1% sits in the top ten. The sequenced sample consisted of peripheral blood. The source is a woman aged 70 to 79 with acute or convalescent COVID-19.

The chain couples TRBV4-2 to TRBJ1-1; possibly TRBD1 for D (6 bases). The CDR3 sequence is 14 residues long. The germline V and J ends were trimmed by 6 bases and 0 bases, with 11 bases remaining between them. Germline CDR1 and CDR2: LGHNA and YNFKEQ. As DNA, the CDR3 is TGTGCCAGCAGTAGGGGGGGATTGAACACTGAAGCTTTCTTT. It encodes CASSRGGLNTEAFF.

In this sample, this clone turned up a few times. The chain is built from TRBV28 and TRBJ1-5, with D tentatively TRBD1 (6 bases). V lost 7 bases, J lost 6 bases, and 19 bases lay in between. CDR1 is MDHEN and CDR2 is SYDVKM in the germline V gene. This CDR3 has 15 amino acids. CDR3: CASTFADRFGQPQHF. In DNA form, the CDR3 reads TGTGCCAGCACTTTTGCTGACAGGTTTGGTCAGCCCCAGCATTTT.

The J gene is TRBJ2-1, the V gene TRBV6-5; the match to TRBD2 covers 7 bases. Germline V gene sequence: CDR1 MNHEY, CDR2 SVGAGI. The CDR3 totals 14 residues. V gave up 7 bases and J gave up 0 bases; unmatched junction bases: 3. The CDR3 here is CASTGGSSYNEQFF. In DNA, the CDR3 is TGTGCCAGCACTGGCGGGAGCTCCTACAATGAGCAGTTCTTC.

This clone was counted once. The rearrangement uses TRBV27 and TRBJ2-2; D ambiguous. The CDR3 sequence is 14 residues long. Germline loops: CDR1 MNHEY, CDR2 SMNVEV (reference sequence). Trimming left V 3 bases short and J 1 base short, with 6 bases between. CDR3 amino acids: CASSFRENTGELFF. CDR3 DNA sequence: TGTGCCAGCAGTTTCCGAGAGAACACCGGGGAGCTGTTTTTT.

The rearrangement uses TRBV14 and TRBJ2-2; D gene unclear. CDR3 length: 14 amino acids. Trimming took 1 base from V and 2 from J, leaving 5 bases between them. Germline CDR1 and CDR2: SGHDN and FVKESK. The CDR3 nucleotides read TGTGCCAGCAGCCAAGGACTTAACACCGGGGAGCTGTTTTTT. It specifies CASSQGLNTGELFF.

The genes are TRBV18 and TRBJ2-7; no definite D call. The length of the CDR3 is 12 residues. Per the germline V gene, CDR1 is KGHSH and CDR2 is LQKENI. Deletions cut 3 bases from V and 2 bases from J, with 5 bases between. CDR3 amino acids: CASSPDTYEQYF. The CDR3 nucleotides are TGTGCCAGCTCACCTGACACCTACGAGCAGTACTTC.

The chain carries TRBV4-1 and TRBJ1-1; possibly TRBD1 for D (5 bases). The V end was cut by 2 bases, the J end by 4 bases, with 11 bases between. This CDR3 has 14 amino acids. Germline CDR1 MGHRA, CDR2 YSYEKL. The CDR3: CASSQTGGGTEAFF. CDR3 DNA sequence: TGCGCCAGCAGCCAAACTGGGGGAGGCACTGAAGCTTTCTTT.

V gene TRBV30 combines with J gene TRBJ1-1; D is ambiguous. The length of the CDR3 is 13 residues. Germline-derived CDR1 and CDR2 are GTSNPN and SVGIG (reference sequence). V was shortened by 0 bases and J by 0 bases, with 5 bases between the two germline ends. CDR3 sequence (DNA): TGTGCCTGGAGTGTACGCGTGAACACTGAAGCTTTCTTT. It is translated as CAWSVRVNTEAFF.

J is TRBJ1-2 and V is TRBV12-3 or TRBV12-4; D is possibly TRBD1 (6 bases). The CDR3 consists of 13 residues. V shed 2 bases and J shed 4 bases, with 8 bases lying between them. The chain's CDR3 is CASSLPGAYGYTF. The CDR3 DNA follows: TGTGCCAGCAGTTTACCAGGGGCCTATGGCTACACCTTC.

This clone came up once. At the DNA level, this CDR3 is encoded by other sequences in the same sample as well. The V gene is TRBV3-1 (or the pseudogene TRBV3-2), the J gene TRBJ2-3; TRBD2 aligns across 15 bases. Germline V gives CDR1 LGHDT, CDR2 YNNKEL (reference sequence). The CDR3 consists of 18 residues. V shed 0 bases, J shed 1 base, and the junction held 2 bases outside the gene matches. CDR3 in amino acids: CASSQEGLAGGGTDTQYF. The CDR3, as DNA: TGTGCCAGCAGCCAAGAGGGACTAGCGGGAGGAGGCACAGATACGCAGTATTTT.